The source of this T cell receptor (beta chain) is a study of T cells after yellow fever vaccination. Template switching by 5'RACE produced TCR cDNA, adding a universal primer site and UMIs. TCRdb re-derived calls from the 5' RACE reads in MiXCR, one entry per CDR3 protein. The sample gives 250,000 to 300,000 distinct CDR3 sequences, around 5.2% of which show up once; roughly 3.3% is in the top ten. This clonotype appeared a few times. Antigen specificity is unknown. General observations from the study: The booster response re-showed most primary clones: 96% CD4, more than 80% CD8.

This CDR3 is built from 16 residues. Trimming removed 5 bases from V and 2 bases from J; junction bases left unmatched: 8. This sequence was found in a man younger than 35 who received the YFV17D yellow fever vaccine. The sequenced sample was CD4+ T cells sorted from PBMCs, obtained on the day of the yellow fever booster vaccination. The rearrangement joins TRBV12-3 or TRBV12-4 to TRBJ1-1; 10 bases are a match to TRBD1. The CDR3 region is CASSLLWDRGNTEAFF. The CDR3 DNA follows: TGTGCCAGCAGTCTGCTCTGGGACAGGGGTAACACTGAAGCTTTCTTT.